Listed here are 30 T cell receptor beta chains from one sample, sequenced in a study of cytomegalovirus exposure and HLA in healthy donors. Both 60 Vbeta primers and 13 Jbeta primers went into the PCR. Using immunoSEQ multiplex PCR, the repertoire was profiled, and TCRdb retains in-frame clones only, with some absent. The sample includes roughly 140,000 clones, approximately 70% of them seen just once. Sequencing was performed on PBMCs. These receptors were taken from a human donor in good health.

The chain recombines TRBV27 with TRBJ1-1; D uncertain. This CDR3 spans 15 amino acids. Trimming took off 5 bases at V and 1 base at J, with 14 bases between the two ends. CDR1 and CDR2 from the germline V gene are MNHEY and SMNVEV (reference sequence). For the CDR3, the DNA is TGTGCCAGCAGTACAAATGGAGGTGGGAACACTGAAGCTTTCTTT. The encoded protein is CASSTNGGGNTEAFF.

This chain uses TRBV15 with TRBJ2-3; 11 bases agree with TRBD2. V gave up 3 bases and J gave up 6 bases; unmatched junction bases: 5. The CDR3 loop spans 15 amino acids. CDR1 and CDR2 (germline): LNHNV, YYDKDF (reference sequence). This CDR3 reads CATSRTSGAPDTQYF. In DNA form, the CDR3 reads TGTGCCACCAGCAGGACTAGCGGGGCCCCGGATACGCAGTATTTT.

The rearrangement joins TRBV19 to TRBJ1-2; TRBD1 might be the D (5 bases). This CDR3 has 13 amino acids. With 4 bases removed from V and 8 bases from J, the gap between germline ends came to 14 bases. Germline lookup yields CDR1 LNHDA and CDR2 SQIVND (reference sequence). In DNA, the CDR3 is TGTGCCAGTAGTACAGGGACTCTTTCAGGCTACACCTTC. It yields the protein CASSTGTLSGYTF.

The V gene is TRBV9, the J gene TRBJ2-3; 8 bases line up with TRBD2. Trimming at V came to 3 bases and at J to 6 bases, leaving 3 bases not matched to a gene. The CDR3 length is 13 residues. The germline V gene encodes CDR1 SGDLS and CDR2 YYNGEE. This CDR3 is CASSGASGDTQYF. In DNA, the CDR3 is TGTGCCAGCAGCGGGGCTAGCGGGGATACGCAGTATTTT.

V gene TRBV2 combines with J gene TRBJ2-7; 8 bases line up with TRBD2. V trimming: 4 bases; J trimming: 5 bases; junction bases outside the gene matches: 7. CDR1 is SNHLY and CDR2 is FYNNEI in the germline V gene. The CDR3 has 14 residues. CDR3 sequence (DNA): TGTGCCAGCAGTGTAGCAGCGGGGGCCCACGAGCAGTACTTC. Translated, it gives CASSVAAGAHEQYF.

This chain joins TRBV9 and TRBJ1-2, with D hard to call. The CDR3 runs to 14 residues. Germline values: CDR1 SGDLS, CDR2 YYNGEE. V lost 0 bases, J lost 3 bases, and 9 bases lay in between. This CDR3 is CASSVAGIDYGYTF. The CDR3 region has the DNA TGTGCCAGCAGCGTAGCCGGGATTGACTATGGCTACACCTTC.

The rearrangement uses TRBV6-6 and TRBJ2-1; D perhaps matches TRBD1 (6 bases). The CDR3 has 11 amino acids. The ends were cut back, 6 bases at V and 15 bases at J, with 15 bases in the middle. Germline CDR1 MNHNY, CDR2 SVGAGI (reference sequence). In DNA, the CDR3 is TGTGCCAGCAGCGTCCAGGGGTCTAGGTTCTTC. It specifies CASSVQGSRFF.

V gene TRBV19 combines with J gene TRBJ2-3; tentative D call: TRBD1 (6 bases). The germline V and J ends were trimmed by 3 bases and 0 bases, with 10 bases remaining between them. Germline CDR1 is LNHDA and CDR2 is SQIVND (reference sequence). The CDR3 sequence is 15 residues long. The CDR3: CASSIRGQSTDTQYF. The CDR3 coding sequence is TGTGCCAGTAGTATCAGGGGTCAGAGCACAGATACGCAGTATTTT. Supplemented by reference TRBV19 and TRBJ2-3, the full variable domain reads DGGITQSPKYLFRKEGQNVTLSCEQNLNHDAMYWYRQDPGQGLRLIYYSQIVNDFQKGDIAEGYSVSREKKESFPLTVTSAQKNPTAFYLCASSIRGQSTDTQYFGPGTRLTVL.

The chain links TRBV5-1 to TRBJ2-3; 10 bases are shared with TRBD2. The CDR3 contains 15 residues. Unmatched junction bases numbered 7, after V lost 7 bases and J lost 2 bases. Germline V gives CDR1 SGHRS, CDR2 YFSETQ. In DNA, the CDR3 is TGCGCCAGCCATACAGCGGGAGGGATCACAGATACGCAGTATTTT. Translated, it gives CASHTAGGITDTQYF.

This chain joins TRBV10-3 and TRBJ2-3, with D uncertain. V shed 6 bases and J shed 0 bases, with 13 bases lying between them. The CDR3 spans 15 residues. The V gene's germline CDR1 is ENHRY and CDR2 SYGVKD. The CDR3 loop reads CAISARSSSTDTQYF. The CDR3 DNA reads TGTGCCATCAGCGCCCGGTCCTCTAGCACAGATACGCAGTATTTT.

The genes are TRBV6-1 and TRBJ2-7, with a weak D call TRBD1 (6 bases). V was clipped by 8 bases and J by 6 bases, with 14 bases between them. Germline CDR1 reads MNHNS; CDR2 reads SASEGT. CDR3 length equals 12 residues. The CDR3 region has the DNA TGTGCCAGCGGCAGGGGATTTTCCGAGCAGTACTTC. It encodes CASGRGFSEQYF.

The chain carries TRBV12-5 and TRBJ1-1; D unclear. Per the germline V gene, CDR1 is LGHNT and CDR2 is FRNRAP. This CDR3 is built from 14 residues. V gave up 1 base and J gave up 6 bases, with 12 bases separating them. This chain's CDR3 is CASGLGRMRAEAFF. The CDR3 bases are TGTGCTAGTGGTTTGGGGAGGATGAGGGCTGAAGCTTTCTTT.

This chain joins TRBV23-1 and TRBJ2-2, with 14 bases lining up with TRBD2. TRBV23-1 falls under the ORF class, with uncertain function. Trimming took 8 bases from V and 6 from J; bases not matched to a gene: 5. The CDR3 contains 15 residues. CDR3 sequence reads: CASGPGLAGAGELFF. The DNA of the CDR3 is TGCGCCAGCGGGCCGGGACTAGCGGGAGCCGGGGAGCTGTTTTTT.

The gene calls are TRBV19 and TRBJ2-7; 7 bases are a match to TRBD2. This CDR3 has 14 residues. CDR1 LNHDA and CDR2 SQIVND come from the germline V gene (reference sequence). V shed 3 bases and J 3 bases; nucleotides not matched to a gene: 5. The CDR3 nucleotides read TGTGCCAGTAGTATCGCGGCGGGGGTCTACGAGCAGTACTTC. Its protein product is CASSIAAGVYEQYF.

This clone came up a few times. The V and J genes are TRBV6-1 and TRBJ2-1; D possibly corresponds to TRBD2 (6 bases). Trimming took off 3 bases at V and 4 bases at J, with 13 bases between the two ends. The CDR3 spans 15 residues. Per the germline V gene, CDR1 is MNHNS and CDR2 is SASEGT. The CDR3 loop is CASSETGGVYNEQFF. As DNA, the CDR3 is TGTGCCAGCAGTGAGACCGGGGGAGTTTACAATGAGCAGTTCTTC.

This sequence joins TRBV11-2 and TRBJ1-5; D uncertain. The CDR3 runs 14 residues. Trimming removed 1 base at V and 5 bases at J, with 9 bases between. Looked up from germline, CDR1 is SGHAT and CDR2 is FQNNGV. The CDR3 nucleotides are TGTGCCAGCAGCTTAGTTAATGTTGATCAGCCCCAGCATTTT. Encoded protein: CASSLVNVDQPQHF.

This CDR3 is CASQRGGDGTEAFF. The CDR3 DNA reads TGTGCCAGCCAACGGGGGGGGGATGGCACTGAAGCTTTCTTT. The chain recombines TRBV6-5 with TRBJ1-1, with TRBD1 as a possible D gene (5 bases). Trimming took off 8 bases at V and 4 bases at J, with 17 bases between the two ends. The CDR3 extends over 14 amino acids. CDR1 and CDR2 (germline): MNHEY, SVGAGI.

This chain joins TRBV29-1 and TRBJ2-1, with 10 bases lining up with TRBD2. V shed 1 base and J 1 base; nucleotides not matched to a gene: 13. The CDR3 is 19 amino acids. The germline CDR1 and CDR2 sequences are SQVTM and ANQGSEA. CDR3 amino acids: CSVEGLGEREGQSYNEQFF. The CDR3 nucleotides read TGCAGCGTTGAAGGCCTTGGAGAGCGGGAGGGCCAATCCTACAATGAGCAGTTCTTC.

The chain carries TRBV9 and TRBJ2-3; 9 bases agree with TRBD1. V gave up 0 bases and J gave up 6 bases; unmatched junction bases: 5. The CDR3 has 15 residues. Germline V gene lookup returns CDR1 SGDLS and CDR2 YYNGEE. CDR3 in DNA: TGTGCCAGCAGCGTAGCCGGGACAGGGAGGGATACGCAGTATTTT. Translation: CASSVAGTGRDTQYF.

V and J are TRBV7-3 and TRBJ1-5, with a possible D match to TRBD1 (6 bases). CDR3 size: 16 residues. Trimming pared 10 bases from V and 0 bases from J, leaving 19 bases between. Germline assignment: CDR1 SGHTA and CDR2 FQGTGA. The DNA of the CDR3 is TGTGCCACCCCGGGGAGGGGGGCATATAGCAATCAGCCCCAGCATTTT. Translated: CATPGRGAYSNQPQHF.

This sequence joins TRBV2 and TRBJ2-2; possible D gene TRBD1, 6 bases. This CDR3 contains 14 residues. Per the germline V gene, CDR1 is SNHLY and CDR2 is FYNNEI. V was trimmed by 6 bases and J by 6 bases, leaving 14 bases between them. The DNA for the CDR3 is TGTGCCAGCAGCATACAGGGCAGGGCCGGGGAGCTGTTTTTT. Its translation is CASSIQGRAGELFF.

V is TRBV4-1 and J is TRBJ1-5, with 8 nucleotides matching TRBD1. V trimming: 4 bases; J trimming: 5 bases; junction bases outside the gene matches: 4. This CDR3 region has 14 residues. The germline V gene encodes CDR1 MGHRA and CDR2 YSYEKL. The CDR3 coding sequence is TGCGCCAGCAGCCGTCAGGGGGCCTATCAGCCCCAGCATTTT. Translating gives CASSRQGAYQPQHF.

The CDR3 nucleotides are TGTGCCAGCAGTTACGGAGAGAGACCCTACGAGCAGTACTTC. This gives the protein CASSYGERPYEQYF. The gene calls are TRBV6-5 and TRBJ2-5, with no clear D. The DNA matches TRBJ2-7 better at its end, which makes the J call doubtful. The CDR3 extends over 14 amino acids. The germline gives CDR1 MNHEY, CDR2 SVGAGI.

In its sample, this clone was seen once. V is TRBV6-5 and J is TRBJ1-1; D may be TRBD1 (5 bases). Germline assignment: CDR1 MNHEY and CDR2 SVGAGI. The CDR3 is made up of 12 amino acids. V gave up 6 bases and J gave up 11 bases, with 16 bases separating them. CDR3 nucleotides: TGTGCCAGCAGGCAGGGAGGTGGTGAGGCTTTCTTT. Its translation: CASRQGGGEAFF.

The chain recombines TRBV7-9 with TRBJ2-3; D might be TRBD2 (5 bases). V was shortened by 3 bases and J by 2 bases, with 18 bases between the two germline ends. This CDR3 is built from 17 residues. Germline CDR1 and CDR2: SEHNR and FQNEAQ (reference sequence). The CDR3 sequence: CASSFTSEGRATDTQYF. In DNA form, the CDR3 reads TGTGCCAGCAGCTTTACCTCTGAGGGCCGTGCCACAGATACGCAGTATTTT. The full variable domain, rest sourced from reference TRBV7-9 and TRBJ2-3, is DTGVSQNPRHKITKRGQNVTFRCDPISEHNRLYWYRQTLGQGPEFLTYFQNEAQLEKSRLLSDRFSAERPKGSFSTLEIQRTEQGDSAMYLCASSFTSEGRATDTQYFGPGTRLTVL.

This clone was seen more than once but under ten times. This sequence joins TRBV7-9 and TRBJ1-2; D is unresolved. V was pared by 4 bases and J by 6 bases, with 12 bases between. This CDR3 region has 13 residues. The germline gives CDR1 SEHNR, CDR2 FQNEAQ (reference sequence). The DNA of the CDR3 is TGTGCCAGCAGCTCCGCGGCGCTCCATGGCTACACCTTC. This sequence encodes CASSSAALHGYTF.

The J gene is TRBJ2-7, the V gene TRBV11-1; 8 nucleotides match TRBD1. Germline CDR1 reads SGHAT; CDR2 reads FQDESV (reference sequence). V lost 2 bases and J lost 2; bases outside the gene matches: 5. This CDR3 comprises 15 residues. The CDR3 spells CASSLSRRGPYEQYF. The CDR3 bases are TGTGCCAGCAGCTTATCCCGCAGGGGGCCCTACGAGCAGTACTTC.

This clone came up a few times. The gene calls are TRBV11-2 and TRBJ1-1; D may be TRBD1 (5 bases). With 5 bases removed from V and 3 bases from J, the gap between germline ends came to 16 bases. The CDR3 covers 15 residues. Germline loops: CDR1 SGHAT, CDR2 FQNNGV. CDR3 DNA: TGTGCCAGCAGCCCCTGGCGGGGCCCTGACACTGAAGCTTTCTTT. This gives the protein CASSPWRGPDTEAFF.

This clone was seen more than once but under ten times. The chain employs TRBV4-1 and TRBJ2-5; 10 bases map to TRBD2. The CDR3 is 16 residues long. CDR1 and CDR2 from the germline V gene are MGHRA and YSYEKL. V lost 4 bases to trimming and J lost 2 bases; unmatched junction nucleotides: 7. DNA of the CDR3: TGCGCCAGCAGCCCTAGGACTAGCGGCCAGCAAGAGACCCAGTACTTC. Translated, it gives CASSPRTSGQQETQYF.

The V call is TRBV27, the J call TRBJ1-6; 8 positions agree with TRBD1. Trimming took 5 bases from V and 5 from J; bases not matched to a gene: 5. The CDR3 consists of 15 residues. Germline V gives CDR1 MNHEY, CDR2 SMNVEV (reference sequence). The CDR3 nucleotides are TGTGCCAGCAGTACGACAGGGGTTGATAATTCACCCCTCCACTTT. This sequence encodes CASSTTGVDNSPLHF.